A selection of T cell receptor beta chains follows, all from one sample in a study of metastatic and nonmetastatic thyroid tumors. Via MiXCR, TCRdb re-called the PCR reads. The sample records approximately 3,700 clones, about a third being singletons. Sequencing was performed on adjacent normal tissue. These receptors all come from a female donor with papillary thyroid cancer or a benign thyroid nodule (not recorded which). Some clones in this sample may be carry-over from other donors' samples. CDR3s leave out the opening cysteine and the closing phenylalanine or tryptophan.

CDR3aa,j_gene,v_gene
ASSLGGSHYEQY,TRBJ2-7,TRBV12-3/TRBV12-4
ASMSGRNTGELF,TRBJ2-2,TRBV2
ASSLRPGGPNEQY,TRBJ2-7,TRBV4-2
ASSGQCRNQPQH,TRBJ1-5,TRBV12-3/TRBV12-4
ASSDVDGSYEQY,TRBJ2-7,TRBV2
AWSRQINYGYT,TRBJ1-2,TRBV30
ASSPFGATQY,TRBJ2-5,TRBV12-3/TRBV12-4
ASSVGQGPYEQY,TRBJ2-7,TRBV6-1
ASSLASGHTGELF,TRBJ2-2,TRBV5-1
ASSSRGTEAF,TRBJ1-1,TRBV12-3/TRBV12-4
ASRPSGNTIY,TRBJ1-3,TRBV6-2/TRBV6-3
ASSSSGGKNTEAF,TRBJ1-1,TRBV27
ASSESTTSGMLSYEQY,TRBJ2-7,TRBV6-1
ASSHSGRGSEQY,TRBJ2-7,TRBV12-3/TRBV12-4
ASSLTGVNYGYT,TRBJ1-2,TRBV5-1
ASSRTNEKLF,TRBJ1-4,TRBV6-5
ASSYGASYEQY,TRBJ2-7,TRBV6-6
ASSSLAGGPREQF,TRBJ2-1,TRBV2
ASGLVTRGLTPNYGYT,TRBJ1-2,TRBV12-5
ASSLPAGGPNTGELF,TRBJ2-2,TRBV7-3
SSKTGGSSPLH,TRBJ1-6,TRBV20-1
SARAGIANYGYT,TRBJ1-2,TRBV20-1
ASSQDWPGFTTEAF,TRBJ1-1,TRBV4-3
ASSLERGWGDTQY,TRBJ2-3,TRBV5-1
ASSEFQGSLADTQY,TRBJ2-3,TRBV6-1
ASIPRLSSSYEQY,TRBJ2-7,TRBV7-2
SARGGNGASYEQY,TRBJ2-7,TRBV20-1
ATSRECVDYGYT,TRBJ1-2,TRBV15
ASSLALVGPTTNTGELF,TRBJ2-2,TRBV7-2
ASSLQGYYEQY,TRBJ2-7,TRBV5-5